These 27 T cell receptor beta chains originate from one sample sequenced in a study of cytomegalovirus exposure and HLA in healthy donors. PCR was performed using 60 Vbeta and 13 Jbeta primers. TCRdb's table, derived via immunoSEQ multiplex PCR, lists solely in-frame clones and lacks some. In the table there are about 190,000 clones, 81% of which are singletons. Sequencing was done on a sample of PBMCs. These receptor sequences come from a man aged 35 to 55 in good health and CMV-seropositive.

The chain couples TRBV6-6 to TRBJ1-1; 10 nucleotides align to TRBD1. Germline trimming cut 5 bases from V and 11 bases from J; bases unmatched to any gene: 11. From germline, CDR1 is MNHNY and CDR2 SVGAGI (reference sequence). The CDR3 loop spans 14 amino acids. The CDR3 nucleotides read TGTGCCAGCAGTCTCACAGACAGGGGGCTCGGGGCTTTCTTT. Residues: CASSLTDRGLGAFF.

The V call is TRBV6-1, the J call TRBJ1-5; D possibly corresponds to TRBD1 (5 bases). CDR1 and CDR2 (germline): MNHNS, SASEGT. The V and J ends lost 5 bases and 1 base respectively, with 6 bases between them. This CDR3 comprises 13 residues. The CDR3 sequence: CASSRQSNQPQHF. The CDR3 bases are TGTGCCAGCAGTCGACAGAGCAATCAGCCCCAGCATTTT.

The chain recombines TRBV7-8 with TRBJ2-1; D is ambiguous. CDR1 and CDR2 (germline): SGHVS, FQNEAQ. V was trimmed by 1 base and J by 14 bases, leaving 15 bases between them. This CDR3 region has 13 residues. The CDR3 protein is CASSLGRLEREFF. The CDR3 nucleotides read TGTGCCAGCAGCTTAGGGAGACTTGAGCGCGAGTTCTTC.

This clone was seen a single time. This rearrangement joins TRBV30 to TRBJ2-7; 14 nucleotides line up with TRBD2. J lost 7 bases, V lost 8 bases, and 4 bases had no gene match. Germline V lookup: CDR1 GTSNPN, CDR2 SVGIG (reference sequence). The CDR3 has 12 residues. The CDR3 reads CAGTSGSFEQYF. The CDR3 DNA sequence: TGTGCCGGGACTAGCGGGAGCTTTGAGCAGTACTTC.

V and J are TRBV6-5 and TRBJ2-2; TRBD1 aligns across 7 bases. CDR1 and CDR2 (germline): MNHEY, SVGAGI. This CDR3 has 15 amino acids. V lost 4 bases and J lost 1; bases outside the gene matches: 3. The DNA of the CDR3 is TGTGCCAGCAGTTCCTACAGGGGGAACACCGGGGAGCTGTTTTTT. This codes for CASSSYRGNTGELFF.

V and J are TRBV7-2 and TRBJ2-5; 8 bases are shared with TRBD2. Germline assignment: CDR1 SGHTA and CDR2 FQGNSA. The CDR3 is 17 amino acids. Germline trimming cut 1 base from V and 7 bases from J; bases unmatched to any gene: 14. The CDR3 region is CASSLEGGSGSGRTQYF. CDR3 bases: TGTGCCAGCAGCTTAGAGGGGGGGAGCGGGAGTGGCCGGACCCAGTACTTC.

This clone was detected once. The chain carries TRBV6-5 and TRBJ2-1, with unresolved D. V gave up 2 bases and J gave up 0 bases, with 11 bases separating them. Germline CDR1 MNHEY, CDR2 SVGAGI. This CDR3 is built from 16 residues. The CDR3, as DNA: TGTGCCAGCAGTTACGAGGCGGATAGCTCCTACAATGAGCAGTTCTTC. Protein: CASSYEADSSYNEQFF.

The chain is built from TRBV30 and TRBJ2-7; D might be TRBD1 (6 bases). The CDR3 totals 12 residues. The V gene lost 3 bases and the J gene lost 6 bases, with 12 bases spanning the gap. Germline V lookup: CDR1 GTSNPN, CDR2 SVGIG (reference sequence). CDR3 residues: CAWRAQGSEQYF. The CDR3 bases are TGTGCCTGGAGAGCACAGGGAAGCGAGCAGTACTTC.

This clone has just a few counts. The V call is TRBV7-2, the J call TRBJ2-7; 10 bases map to TRBD2. Germline V gives CDR1 SGHTA, CDR2 FQGNSA. This CDR3 has 15 amino acids. V was clipped by 4 bases and J by 3 bases; unmatched bases: 6. The DNA of the CDR3 is TGTGCCAGCAGCTCCCCGGGACTAGCGATCTACGAGCAGTACTTC. It encodes CASSSPGLAIYEQYF.

The V call is TRBV19, the J call TRBJ1-5; D gene uncertain. The CDR3 consists of 15 residues. CDR1 is LNHDA, CDR2 SQIVND, per germline (reference sequence). V dropped 3 bases and J dropped 5 bases, with 14 bases sitting between them. The CDR3 protein is CASSMIFGGYQPQHF. The CDR3 DNA reads TGTGCCAGTAGTATGATTTTCGGAGGATATCAGCCCCAGCATTTT. Drawing the rest from reference TRBV19 and TRBJ1-5, the complete variable domain is DGGITQSPKYLFRKEGQNVTLSCEQNLNHDAMYWYRQDPGQGLRLIYYSQIVNDFQKGDIAEGYSVSREKKESFPLTVTSAQKNPTAFYLCASSMIFGGYQPQHFGDGTRLSIL.

This chain uses TRBV19 with TRBJ2-7; D is perhaps TRBD1 (6 bases). The CDR3 consists of 14 residues. V lost 3 bases and J lost 4, with 13 bases in between. The V gene's germline CDR1 is LNHDA and CDR2 SQIVND (reference sequence). CDR3 residues: CASSMNRESYEQYF. The CDR3 DNA is TGTGCCAGTAGTATGAACAGGGAATCTTACGAGCAGTACTTC.

V usage is TRBV5-1 and J usage is TRBJ2-3; D is unclear. The germline CDR1 and CDR2 sequences are SGHRS and YFSETQ. The germline V and J ends were trimmed by 1 base and 4 bases, with 10 bases remaining between them. The CDR3 runs 14 residues. CDR3 amino acids: CASSLRSSSDTQYF. CDR3 DNA sequence: TGCGCCAGCAGCTTGAGGAGTAGCTCAGATACGCAGTATTTT.

This sequence joins TRBV5-1 and TRBJ2-5, with D unclear. V was shortened by 5 bases and J by 5 bases, with 7 bases between the two germline ends. CDR1 and CDR2 (germline): SGHRS, YFSETQ. The CDR3 has 11 amino acids. The CDR3, as DNA: TGCGCCAGCAGGTCGGGTGAGACCCAGTACTTC. This encodes CASRSGETQYF. Drawing the rest from reference TRBV5-1 and TRBJ2-5, the complete variable domain is KAGVTQTPRYLIKTRGQQVTLSCSPISGHRSVSWYQQTPGQGLQFLFEYFSETQRNKGNFPGRFSGRQFSNSRSEMNVSTLELGDSALYLCASRSGETQYFGPGTRLLVL.

This chain joins TRBV27 and TRBJ2-7; 9 nucleotides match TRBD2. CDR3 length: 18 residues. Germline values: CDR1 MNHEY, CDR2 SMNVEV (reference sequence). The J segment lost 0 bases and the V segment lost 5 bases, leaving 14 bases of the junction unmatched. The CDR3 nucleotides read TGTGCCAGCAGTCCGTCTTTAGCGGGAGTTCTAAGCTCCTACGAGCAGTACTTC. It is translated as CASSPSLAGVLSSYEQYF.

V and J are TRBV7-6 and TRBJ2-1; perhaps TRBD1 as D (5 bases). CDR1 SGHVS and CDR2 FNYEAQ come from the germline V gene. V dropped 2 bases and J dropped 4 bases, with 6 bases sitting between them. The CDR3 runs 13 residues. CDR3 in amino acids: CASSLSGYNEQFF. The DNA of the CDR3 is TGTGCCAGCAGCTTATCAGGGTACAATGAGCAGTTCTTC.

The chain employs TRBV7-9 and TRBJ2-3, with a weak D call TRBD2 (6 bases). Trimming took off 0 bases at V and 6 bases at J, with 10 bases between the two ends. The germline V gene encodes CDR1 SEHNR and CDR2 FQNEAQ (reference sequence). The CDR3 covers 14 residues. The CDR3 spells CASSLAMDYDTQYF. Here the CDR3 DNA reads TGTGCCAGCAGCTTAGCGATGGACTATGATACGCAGTATTTT.

The chain is built from TRBV2 and TRBJ1-2; D uncertain. V shed 2 bases and J shed 2 bases, with 15 bases lying between them. CDR1 SNHLY and CDR2 FYNNEI come from the germline V gene. The CDR3 has 16 residues. CDR3 loop: CASSEHEGGGNYGYTF. In DNA form, the CDR3 reads TGTGCCAGCAGTGAACATGAAGGTGGAGGGAACTATGGCTACACCTTC.

The chain recombines TRBV4-3 with TRBJ2-5, with D possibly matching TRBD1 (6 bases). This CDR3 is built from 15 residues. V was clipped by 0 bases and J by 4 bases, with 12 bases between them. The germline gives CDR1 LGHNA, CDR2 YSLEER. The CDR3 loop reads CASSQDHRAGETQYF. The CDR3 DNA reads TGCGCCAGCAGCCAAGACCACAGGGCGGGAGAGACCCAGTACTTC.

J is TRBJ2-3 and V is TRBV19, with 14 bases aligning to TRBD2. Germline CDR1 LNHDA, CDR2 SQIVND (reference sequence). Losses at the gene ends were 4 bases for V and 4 bases for J; bases not matched to a gene: 13. The CDR3 has 19 amino acids. CDR3 sequence (DNA): TGTGCCAGTAGTACAAGTAGGGGGGGACTAGCGGGAGATGCAGATACGCAGTATTTT. Encoded protein: CASSTSRGGLAGDADTQYF.

V usage is TRBV6-6 and J usage is TRBJ2-7, with 8 bases fitting TRBD2. This CDR3 has 13 amino acids. V gave up 5 bases and J gave up 4 bases; unmatched junction bases: 4. Germline V CDR1 and CDR2: MNHNY, SVGAGI (reference sequence). The CDR3 is CASSRAGAYEQYF. The CDR3 nucleotides read TGTGCCAGCAGTCGAGCGGGAGCTTACGAGCAGTACTTC.

The chain couples TRBV30 to TRBJ2-3, with 11 bases identical to TRBD1. V trimming: 0 bases; J trimming: 4 bases; junction bases outside the gene matches: 3. The CDR3 is made up of 15 amino acids. Germline CDR1 and CDR2: GTSNPN and SVGIG (reference sequence). The CDR3 sequence is CAWSVGGQGADTQYF. CDR3 nucleotide sequence: TGTGCCTGGAGTGTAGGGGGACAGGGGGCAGATACGCAGTATTTT.

This chain uses TRBV7-8 with TRBJ2-5, with D maybe TRBD2 (5 bases). Germline assignment: CDR1 SGHVS and CDR2 FQNEAQ. The CDR3 covers 14 residues. V was shortened by 5 bases and J by 1 base, with 11 bases between the two germline ends. As DNA, the CDR3 is TGTGCCAGCAGCCCGTCCAGCGGCCAAGAGACCCAGTACTTC. Residues: CASSPSSGQETQYF.

A word on this clone: The junction departs from germline at one end; a sequencing error may be responsible. This sample also contains other DNA sequences that code for the same CDR3. This sequence joins TRBV27 and TRBJ1-2; D perhaps matches TRBD1 (6 bases). Germline V CDR1 and CDR2: MNHEY, SMNVEV (reference sequence). The CDR3 has 12 residues. CDR3 region: CATTGPLYGYTF. DNA of the CDR3: TGTGCCACGACAGGTCCGCTCTATGGCTACACCTTT.

The J gene is TRBJ2-7, the V gene TRBV18; the match to TRBD1 covers 10 bases. The germline CDR1 and CDR2 sequences are KGHSH and LQKENI. V lost 0 bases, J lost 7 bases, and 9 bases stayed unmatched. There are 16 residues in the CDR3. The CDR3 DNA reads TGTGCCAGCTCACCACCTTCGCCGGGACAGGGGAGAGAGCAGTACTTC. Translation: CASSPPSPGQGREQYF.

The V and J genes are TRBV11-2 and TRBJ2-7, with TRBD2 matching 9 bases. J was trimmed by 4 bases and V by 2 bases; bases with no gene match: 9. Germline V lookup: CDR1 SGHAT, CDR2 FQNNGV. CDR3 length: 16 amino acids. The CDR3 region has the DNA TGTGCCAGCAGCTTAAGGTCAGGCGGGAGGGCGTACGAGCAGTACTTC. It translates to CASSLRSGGRAYEQYF.

This clone was recorded only once. The chain has TRBV4-1 and TRBJ2-6, with D unresolved. The V end lost 0 bases, the J end lost 0 bases, and 12 bases lay between the germline ends. This CDR3 spans 18 amino acids. Looked up from germline, CDR1 is MGHRA and CDR2 is YSYEKL. The CDR3, as DNA: TGCGCCAGCAGCCAAGATTCTCCCCCTTTCTCTGGGGCCAACGTCCTGACTTTC. This encodes CASSQDSPPFSGANVLTF.

This chain connects TRBV19 to TRBJ1-1; D ambiguous. Trimming took off 5 bases at V and 8 bases at J, with 12 bases between the two ends. This CDR3 is built from 12 residues. CDR1 and CDR2 from the germline V gene are LNHDA and SQIVND (reference sequence). CDR3 residues: CASSSKSGEAFF. The CDR3 DNA is TGTGCCAGTAGTTCAAAGTCGGGGGAAGCTTTCTTT. The full variable domain, in which reference TRBV19 and TRBJ1-1 provide the parts outside the CDR3, is DGGITQSPKYLFRKEGQNVTLSCEQNLNHDAMYWYRQDPGQGLRLIYYSQIVNDFQKGDIAEGYSVSREKKESFPLTVTSAQKNPTAFYLCASSSKSGEAFFGQGTRLTVV.